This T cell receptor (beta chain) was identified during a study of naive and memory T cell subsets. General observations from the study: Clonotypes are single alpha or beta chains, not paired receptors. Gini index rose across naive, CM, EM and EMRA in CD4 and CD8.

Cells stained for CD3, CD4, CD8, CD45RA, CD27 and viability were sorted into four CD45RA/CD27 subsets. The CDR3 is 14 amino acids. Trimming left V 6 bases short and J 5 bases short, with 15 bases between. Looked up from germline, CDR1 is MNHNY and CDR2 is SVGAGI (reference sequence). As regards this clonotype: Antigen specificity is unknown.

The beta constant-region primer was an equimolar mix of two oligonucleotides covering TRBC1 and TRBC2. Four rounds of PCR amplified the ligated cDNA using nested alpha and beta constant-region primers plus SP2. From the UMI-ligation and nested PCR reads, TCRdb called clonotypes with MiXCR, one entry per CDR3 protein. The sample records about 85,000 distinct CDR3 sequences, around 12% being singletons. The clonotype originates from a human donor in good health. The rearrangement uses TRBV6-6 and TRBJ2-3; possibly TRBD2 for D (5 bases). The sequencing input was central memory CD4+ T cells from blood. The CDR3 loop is CASSHTGVQDTQYF. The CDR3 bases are TGTGCCAGCAGCCACACCGGGGTGCAAGATACGCAGTATTTT.